Listed below are T cell receptor beta chains from one sample, sequenced in a study of early T cells in non-severe SARS-CoV-2 infection. From the 5' RACE reads, TCRdb called clonotypes with MiXCR, one entry per CDR3 protein. The data show around 40,000 distinct CDR3 sequences, about 11% seen once. Input material: whole blood. These TCRs come from an adult who was a healthcare worker with PCR-confirmed SARS-CoV-2 infection or an uninfected control (not recorded which). CDR3s leave out the opening cysteine and the closing phenylalanine or tryptophan. D genes are given only for firm matches. Some rows mark clone size as missing; the rest say once, few, many or name a class of expanded clone.

V	J	size	D	CDR3
TRBV12-3/TRBV12-4	TRBJ2-5	many	-	ASSLSTGFQETQY
TRBV4-3	TRBJ1-2	few	TRBD1	ASSQEQGNYGYT
TRBV29-1	TRBJ1-1	many	TRBD1	SANRGAAF
TRBV30	TRBJ2-3	few	TRBD2	AWSVRGGTDTQY
TRBV9	TRBJ2-1	-	-	ASTSGLGWDNEQF
TRBV30	TRBJ1-2	many	-	AWSVSQGNYGYT
TRBV6-2/TRBV6-3	TRBJ2-7	-	-	ASRLASEQY
TRBV6-2/TRBV6-3	TRBJ2-1	-	-	ASSYGAEPEF
TRBV5-4	TRBJ2-5	many	-	ASSLAGARQETQY
TRBV6-1	TRBJ2-1	-	TRBD2	ASTTRSGAINEQF
TRBV5-4	TRBJ2-3	few	-	ASSPWVVTDTQY
TRBV13	TRBJ1-6	-	-	ASSLPSGPDNSPLH
TRBV5-6	TRBJ2-4	-	-	ASGLFRTDAKNIQY
TRBV5-4	TRBJ1-1	many	-	ASSLIRDTEAF
TRBV11-2	TRBJ1-2	many	-	ASSFDPLAGYT
TRBV29-1	TRBJ2-6	-	-	SVPGTTNVLT
TRBV7-3	TRBJ2-2	few	TRBD1	ASSYPAQGARTGELF
TRBV27	TRBJ2-5	few	-	ASSPTAYQETQY
TRBV7-3	TRBJ2-3	many	TRBD2	ASSLTGLAGGTDTQY
TRBV7-3	TRBJ2-3	-	TRBD2	ASSPPGGGIDTQY
TRBV25-1	TRBJ1-6	many	-	ASSDLKEGGTLH
TRBV5-1	TRBJ2-1	-	-	ASSLKGDPSYNEQF
TRBV7-2	TRBJ2-1	few	TRBD2	ASSPSGPSYNEQF
TRBV6-5	TRBJ1-2	many	-	ASSSLVRANYGYT
TRBV29-1	TRBJ1-5	many	-	SVGGVGQPQH
TRBV7-2	TRBJ2-4	few	TRBD1	ASSLYRDRGAKNIQY